What follows are 28 T cell receptor beta chains derived from one specimen sequenced in a study of siplizumab effects on memory and regulatory T cells. Some clones are missing from TCRdb's copy, which holds only in-frame ones; the method was immunoSEQ multiplex PCR. The sample includes some 90,000 clones, just under 90% of them seen just once. Specimen: CD4+ T cells sorted from blood. The receptors originated from a human donor in good health.

The chain joins TRBV15 to TRBJ1-5, with D possibly being TRBD1 (5 bases). Trimming removed 5 bases at V and 3 bases at J, with 14 bases between. The CDR3 runs 15 residues. The germline CDR1 and CDR2 sequences are LNHNV and YYDKDF (reference sequence). Here the CDR3 DNA reads TGTGCCACCAGCCTAGACAGCCGAGTCAATCAGCCCCAGCATTTT. This encodes CATSLDSRVNQPQHF.

The V gene is TRBV6-1, the J gene TRBJ1-2; 8 positions match TRBD1. The CDR3 extends over 18 amino acids. Germline V lookup: CDR1 MNHNS, CDR2 SASEGT. The V segment lost 2 bases and the J segment 2 bases; nucleotides outside the gene matches: 13. The CDR3 loop is CASSERSWTGQGNYGYTF. The CDR3 DNA reads as TGTGCCAGCAGTGAACGGTCCTGGACCGGACAGGGCAACTATGGCTACACCTTC.

V is TRBV30 and J is TRBJ1-3; D call uncertain. Trimming took 4 bases from V and 2 from J, leaving 6 bases between them. Germline V gives CDR1 GTSNPN, CDR2 SVGIG (reference sequence). The CDR3 sequence is 12 residues long. The CDR3 coding sequence is TGTGCCTGGACAGGCGCTGGAAACACCATATATTTT. This gives the protein CAWTGAGNTIYF.

V usage is TRBV21-1 and J usage is TRBJ1-4. TRBV21-1 is classified as a pseudogene. The CDR3 is 17 amino acids. This CDR3 reads CASSKDRLRELNEKLFF. In DNA form, the CDR3 reads TGTGCCAGCAGCAAAGACAGGTTGCGGGAGCTTAATGAAAAACTGTTTTTT.

This chain uses TRBV29-1 with TRBJ2-2, with 7 bases that match TRBD2. V gave up 3 bases and J gave up 1 base; unmatched junction bases: 2. Germline loops: CDR1 SQVTM, CDR2 ANQGSEA. The CDR3 is made up of 14 amino acids. The chain's CDR3 is CSVEQRENTGELFF. The CDR3 DNA follows: TGCAGCGTTGAGCAGCGGGAGAACACCGGGGAGCTGTTTTTT.

This clone was detected once. This sequence joins TRBV11-3 and TRBJ2-5; D is unclear. The CDR3 extends over 11 amino acids. The V end lost 0 bases, the J end lost 5 bases, and 1 base lay between the germline ends. Germline lookup yields CDR1 SGHNT and CDR2 YENEEA. CDR3 nucleotide sequence: TGTGCCAGCAGCTTAGACGAGACCCAGTACTTC. As protein: CASSLDETQYF.

The chain has TRBV14 and TRBJ2-1, with 7 bases aligning to TRBD2. V lost 7 bases to trimming and J lost 1 base; unmatched junction nucleotides: 4. CDR1 is SGHDN and CDR2 is FVKESK in the germline V gene. The CDR3 totals 14 residues. For the CDR3, the DNA is TGTGCCAGCAACCCTAGCGGATCCTACAATGAGCAGTTCTTC. Protein: CASNPSGSYNEQFF.

The V call is TRBV2, the J call TRBJ2-5, with 9 bases fitting TRBD1. CDR1 SNHLY and CDR2 FYNNEI come from the germline V gene. The CDR3 has 13 amino acids. The V segment lost 8 bases and the J segment 4 bases; nucleotides outside the gene matches: 5. The CDR3 DNA reads TGTGCCAGCCGGGACAGGGTTGGAGAGACCCAGTACTTC. Translating it yields CASRDRVGETQYF.

The chain has TRBV5-1 and TRBJ2-1, with a weak D call TRBD1 (5 bases). Germline CDR1 reads SGHRS; CDR2 reads YFSETQ. The V gene lost 0 bases and the J gene lost 2 bases, with 15 bases spanning the gap. The CDR3 is 17 residues long. CDR3 amino acids: CASSLGEGVVTYNEQFF. The CDR3 DNA follows: TGCGCCAGCAGCTTGGGCGAAGGGGTGGTCACCTACAATGAGCAGTTCTTC. The full variable domain, rest sourced from reference TRBV5-1 and TRBJ2-1, is KAGVTQTPRYLIKTRGQQVTLSCSPISGHRSVSWYQQTPGQGLQFLFEYFSETQRNKGNFPGRFSGRQFSNSRSEMNVSTLELGDSALYLCASSLGEGVVTYNEQFFGPGTRLTVL.

CDR3 protein: CASSVRGTRADTQYF. CDR3 nucleotide sequence: TGTGCCAGCAGCGTACGGGGCACCAGGGCAGATACGCAGTATTTT. This chain joins TRBV9 and TRBJ2-3; D may be TRBD1 or TRBD2 (5 bases each). Trimming pared 1 base from V and 4 bases from J, leaving 13 bases between. The germline V gene has CDR1 SGDLS and CDR2 YYNGEE. The CDR3 covers 15 residues.

V and J are TRBV30 and TRBJ2-5, with a tentative D call TRBD2 (5 bases). The CDR3 covers 11 residues. Germline V gives CDR1 GTSNPN, CDR2 SVGIG (reference sequence). V gave up 7 bases and J gave up 6 bases, with 12 bases separating them. In DNA form, the CDR3 reads TGTGCCTCCGGGAACATGCAGACCCAGTACTTC. It translates to CASGNMQTQYF.

The gene calls are TRBV30 and TRBJ2-1; TRBD2 matches 9 bases. Looked up from germline, CDR1 is GTSNPN and CDR2 is SVGIG (reference sequence). This CDR3 contains 15 residues. Trimming cost V 0 bases and J 7 bases; bases outside gene matches: 7. In nucleotides, the CDR3 is TGTGCCTGGAGTGTACCGGCTAGCGGGAAGAATGAGCAGTTCTTC. This encodes CAWSVPASGKNEQFF.

The rearrangement links TRBV30 to TRBJ1-1; no clear D gene. There are 14 residues in the CDR3. Between the trimmed V and J ends, which lost 0 bases and 1 base, there was a span of 9 bases. Per germline, CDR1 GTSNPN and CDR2 SVGIG (reference sequence). The CDR3 DNA reads TGTGCCTGGAGTGTAGGGCGGAAGAACACTGAAGCTTTCTTT. Translated: CAWSVGRKNTEAFF.

This chain joins TRBV6-1 and TRBJ1-2; 7 bases are shared with TRBD1. This CDR3 comprises 15 residues. Losses at the gene ends were 3 bases for V and 3 bases for J; bases not matched to a gene: 7. CDR1 MNHNS and CDR2 SASEGT come from the germline V gene. The CDR3 region has the DNA TGTGCCAGCAGTGACCCGACAGGGCGGCACTATGGCTACACCTTC. This encodes CASSDPTGRHYGYTF.

The chain joins TRBV19 to TRBJ2-5, with D possibly TRBD2 on 7 matching bases. The CDR3 spans 12 residues. Germline CDR1 reads LNHDA; CDR2 reads SQIVND (reference sequence). V was clipped by 5 bases and J by 8 bases, with 12 bases between them. The CDR3 loop reads CASSYREGTQYF. DNA of the CDR3: TGTGCCAGTAGTTACAGGGAGGGCACCCAGTACTTC.

This sequence joins TRBV5-1 and TRBJ2-2; 8 bases agree with TRBD1. The CDR3 is 15 amino acids. The V gene end was trimmed by 4 bases and the J gene end by 3 bases; junction bases not matched to a gene: 5. CDR1 is SGHRS and CDR2 is YFSETQ in the germline V gene. The CDR3 is CASSETGEDTGELFF. DNA for the CDR3: TGCGCCAGCAGCGAGACAGGGGAAGACACCGGGGAGCTGTTTTTT.

The V call is TRBV18, the J call TRBJ1-2; possible D gene TRBD1, 5 bases. CDR1 and CDR2 from the germline V gene are KGHSH and LQKENI. Trimming removed 3 bases at V and 3 bases at J, with 11 bases between. This CDR3 comprises 14 residues. CDR3 nucleotide sequence: TGTGCCAGCTCACCTTGGGGCGCCGACTATGGCTACACCTTC. This sequence encodes CASSPWGADYGYTF.

The chain is built from TRBV11-3 and TRBJ2-3, with D perhaps matching TRBD1 (6 bases). V lost 5 bases and J lost 3, with 24 bases in between. From germline, CDR1 is SGHNT and CDR2 YENEEA. The CDR3 runs to 18 residues. The DNA for the CDR3 is TGTGCCAGCAGCATTACAGACAGGCACAAAAAAATAACAGATACGCAGTATTTT. The encoded protein is CASSITDRHKKITDTQYF.

The chain is built from TRBV11-3 and TRBJ1-3, with 7 bases that match TRBD1. This CDR3 contains 16 residues. Germline values: CDR1 SGHNT, CDR2 YENEEA. The junction had 3 bases not matched to a gene; V was cut back by 1 base and J by 0 bases. CDR3 in DNA: TGTGCCAGCAGCTTAGTCCGGGACAGCTCTGGAAACACCATATATTTT. The encoded protein is CASSLVRDSSGNTIYF.

The chain joins TRBV10-1 to TRBJ1-1, with 8 bases aligning to TRBD1. The V gene end was trimmed by 0 bases and the J gene end by 1 base; junction bases not matched to a gene: 1. Germline V lookup: CDR1 WNHNN, CDR2 SYGVQD (reference sequence). This CDR3 contains 15 residues. This chain's CDR3 is CASSESGTGNTEAFF. The CDR3 DNA sequence: TGCGCCAGCAGTGAGTCCGGGACAGGGAACACTGAAGCTTTCTTT.

The chain joins TRBV28 to TRBJ2-5; D remains unclear. The CDR3 extends over 16 amino acids. Germline lookup yields CDR1 MDHEN and CDR2 SYDVKM. V was pared by 2 bases and J by 0 bases, with 13 bases between. The CDR3: CASSLLKASYQETQYF. The DNA of the CDR3 is TGTGCCAGCAGTTTACTGAAAGCGAGTTACCAAGAGACCCAGTACTTC.

The chain recombines TRBV21-1 with TRBJ1-2. TRBV21-1 is designated a pseudogene. The CDR3 spans 9 residues. For the CDR3, the DNA is TGTGCCAGCACGAATGGCTACACCTTC. Protein product: CASTNGYTF.

V usage is TRBV18 and J usage is TRBJ1-5, with a possible D match to TRBD1 (5 bases). V dropped 6 bases and J dropped 5 bases, with 29 bases sitting between them. Per the germline V gene, CDR1 is KGHSH and CDR2 is LQKENI. This CDR3 spans 19 amino acids. CDR3 sequence: CASSQTGTASVYWDQPQHF. The CDR3 DNA is TGTGCCAGCTCGCAGACCGGGACCGCATCAGTCTATTGGGATCAGCCCCAGCATTTT.

CDR3 region: CASSKVTGELFF. CDR3 DNA sequence: TGTGCCAGTAGCAAAGTCACCGGGGAGCTGTTTTTT. The gene calls are TRBV19 and TRBJ2-2; unclear D gene. V dropped 6 bases and J dropped 4 bases, with 6 bases sitting between them. In germline, CDR1 is LNHDA, CDR2 SQIVND (reference sequence). The CDR3 covers 12 residues.

This clone was seen a handful of times. V gene TRBV11-2 combines with J gene TRBJ1-1; D uncertain. Germline loops: CDR1 SGHAT, CDR2 FQNNGV. This CDR3 contains 13 residues. Trimming pared 5 bases from V and 1 base from J, leaving 8 bases between. The CDR3 is CASSRTGNTEAFF. CDR3 coding DNA: TGTGCCAGCAGCAGGACGGGGAACACTGAAGCTTTCTTT.

V and J are TRBV30 and TRBJ2-1; TRBD2 matches 12 bases. After removal of 7 bases from V and 3 bases from J, the junction contained 4 bases not matched to a gene. CDR1 is GTSNPN, CDR2 SVGIG, per germline (reference sequence). This CDR3 contains 14 residues. CDR3 sequence (DNA): TGTGCCTTAAGGACTAGCGGGAACTACAATGAGCAGTTCTTC. It specifies CALRTSGNYNEQFF.

J is TRBJ2-1 and V is TRBV11-3, with D maybe TRBD2 (5 bases). With 5 bases removed from V and 1 base from J, the gap between germline ends came to 12 bases. Germline V gene lookup returns CDR1 SGHNT and CDR2 YENEEA. This CDR3 has 15 amino acids. The CDR3 DNA is TGTGCCAGCAGCCCCTCGGGAAAATCCTACAATGAGCAGTTCTTC. Amino acids: CASSPSGKSYNEQFF.

The V gene is TRBV6-6, the J gene TRBJ1-5; D gene ambiguous. The CDR3 is made up of 15 amino acids. V was pared by 1 base and J by 0 bases, with 7 bases between. Germline CDR1 and CDR2: MNHNY and SVGAGI (reference sequence). Written as DNA, the CDR3 is TGTGCCAGCAGTTACTGGACGGATAGCAATCAGCCCCAGCATTTT. Its translation is CASSYWTDSNQPQHF.